The 17 T cell receptor beta chains reported below all come from one sample, sequenced in a study of T cell repertoires in cytomegalovirus infection. Each CDR3 protein is one row after TCRdb ran MiXCR on the reads. The table lists about 97,000 distinct CDR3 sequences, 15% to 20% of them singletons. Sequencing was performed on PBMCs. Receptors were obtained from a human donor in good health (CMV status not recorded). Some clones in this sample may be carry-over from other donors' samples.

This clonotype occurred a few times. This chain connects TRBV30 to TRBJ2-3, with D perhaps assigned TRBD1 or TRBD2 (7 bases each). V lost 2 bases and J lost 1, with 19 bases in between. Germline V gene sequence: CDR1 GTSNPN, CDR2 SVGIG (reference sequence). This CDR3 spans 17 amino acids. The CDR3 coding sequence is TGTGCCTGGAGTCTCGAATGGGGAGGGGGCCGCACAGATACGCAGTATTTT. Amino acids: CAWSLEWGGGRTDTQYF. The full variable domain, with the rest looked up from reference TRBV30 and TRBJ2-3, is SQTIHQWPATLVQPVGSPLSLECTVEGTSNPNLYWYRQAAGRGLQLLFYSVGIGQISSEVPQNLSASRPQDRQFILSSKKLLLSDSGFYLCAWSLEWGGGRTDTQYFGPGTRLTVL.

This clonotype has a handful of counts. V usage is TRBV20-1 and J usage is TRBJ2-3; D could derive from TRBD1 or TRBD2 (6 bases each). The CDR3 totals 14 residues. Germline V CDR1 and CDR2: DFQATT, SNEGSKA (reference sequence). The CDR3 DNA sequence: TGCAGCCCCCGTGAAGGGGGGTACACAGATACGCAGTATTTT. Translated: CSPREGGYTDTQYF.

This clonotype was seen ten or more times. The chain joins TRBV12-3 or TRBV12-4 to TRBJ2-1; D unclear. The CDR3 contains 15 residues. V shed 4 bases and J shed 8 bases, with 18 bases lying between them. The CDR3 bases are TGTGCCAGCAGTTCACAGTTCCTGGCAGGCGATGAGCAGTTCTTC. Translation: CASSSQFLAGDEQFF.

This clonotype has a handful of counts. The chain employs TRBV4-3 and TRBJ1-2; D unresolved. Germline V gives CDR1 LGHNA, CDR2 YSLEER. CDR3 length: 16 residues. V gave up 0 bases and J gave up 0 bases, with 11 bases separating them. CDR3 sequence reads: CASSQDRNKANYGYTF. CDR3 coding DNA: TGCGCCAGCAGCCAAGATCGGAACAAAGCTAACTATGGCTACACCTTC.

With regard to this clonotype: A read error may be the cause here, since a much bigger clone is one base away. The chain combines TRBV20-1 with TRBJ2-2, with TRBD2 matching over 9 bases. The CDR3 loop spans 15 amino acids. CDR1 and CDR2 (germline): DFQATT, SNEGSKA (reference sequence). The J segment lost 6 bases and the V segment lost 4 bases, leaving 9 bases of the junction unmatched. Here the CDR3 DNA reads TGCAGTGCTATCAACGTAGCGGGGGACTCCGGGGAGCTGTTTTTT. This sequence encodes CSAINVAGDSGELFF.

The gene calls are TRBV4-3 and TRBJ1-6; D is unclear. Germline values: CDR1 LGHNA, CDR2 YSLEER. This CDR3 is 14 amino acids long. The V gene lost 3 bases and the J gene lost 8 bases, with 11 bases spanning the gap. CDR3 coding DNA: TGCGCCAGCAGCCACCGGGTCAGTGATTCACCCCTCCACTTT. This encodes CASSHRVSDSPLHF.

The gene calls are TRBV6-2 or TRBV6-3 and TRBJ2-7; maybe TRBD1 (5 bases). The CDR3 is 14 amino acids. Germline V lookup: CDR1 MNHEY, CDR2 SVGEGT. V was trimmed by 5 bases and J by 1 base, leaving 12 bases between them. The CDR3 region is CASSAIGQSYEQYF. The CDR3 DNA follows: TGTGCCAGCAGTGCGATAGGACAATCCTACGAGCAGTACTTC.

This clonotype has ten or more counts. CDR3 region: CASSLYPGGEQYF. CDR3 nucleotides: TGTGCCAGCAGCCTCTACCCGGGGGGTGAGCAGTACTTC. The chain couples TRBV7-6 to TRBJ2-7; 7 nucleotides align to TRBD2. Germline V gene data show CDR1 as SGHVS and CDR2 as FNYEAQ. J lost 7 bases, V lost 5 bases, and 8 bases had no gene match. This CDR3 spans 13 amino acids. Together with reference TRBV7-6 and TRBJ2-7, the CDR3 gives the full variable domain: GAGVSQSPRYKVTKRGQDVALRCDPISGHVSLYWYRQALGQGPEFLTYFNYEAQQDKSGLPNDRFSAERPEGSISTLTIQRTEQRDSAMYRCASSLYPGGEQYFGPGTRLTVT.

This clonotype was seen a handful of times. The chain combines TRBV6-1 with TRBJ2-1; TRBD1 matches at 9 bases. The CDR3 length is 15 residues. The J segment lost 4 bases and the V segment lost 6 bases, leaving 7 bases of the junction unmatched. Looked up from germline, CDR1 is MNHNS and CDR2 is SASEGT. The CDR3 spells CASRSQGASYNEQFF. The CDR3 DNA reads TGTGCCAGCAGATCACAGGGGGCTAGTTACAATGAGCAGTTCTTC.

This clonotype was seen many times. The V and J genes are TRBV7-2 and TRBJ1-5, with D possibly matching TRBD1 (5 bases). Germline CDR1 SGHTA, CDR2 FQGNSA. The CDR3 totals 19 residues. V was trimmed by 5 bases and J by 0 bases, leaving 23 bases between them. CDR3 nucleotide sequence: TGTGCCAGCAGCCCGGCCTTCGGCAGGGAAAGATATAGCAATCAGCCCCAGCATTTT. It encodes CASSPAFGRERYSNQPQHF.

The chain links TRBV5-1 to TRBJ2-6; maybe TRBD2 (5 bases). Trimming took 1 base from V and 10 from J, leaving 12 bases between them. This CDR3 region has 14 residues. Germline CDR1 reads SGHRS; CDR2 reads YFSETQ. CDR3 nucleotides: TGCGCCAGCAGCTTGATGCAGACTACTAACGTCCTGACTTTC. Amino acid sequence: CASSLMQTTNVLTF.

There are a few counts of this clonotype. The CDR3 loop reads CASSLQGPTNEKLFF. CDR3 sequence (DNA): TGTGCCAGCTCACTTCAGGGGCCGACTAATGAAAAACTGTTTTTT. The chain uses TRBV18 and TRBJ1-4; possibly TRBD1 for D (6 bases). The CDR3 runs to 15 residues. V was shortened by 4 bases and J by 2 bases, with 11 bases between the two germline ends. CDR1 and CDR2 (germline): KGHSH, LQKENI.

The chain couples TRBV2 to TRBJ1-5; D is perhaps TRBD1 (6 bases). V was shortened by 6 bases and J by 5 bases, with 14 bases between the two germline ends. Germline assignment: CDR1 SNHLY and CDR2 FYNNEI. The CDR3 is 14 residues long. The CDR3 here is CASSPGGGDQPQHF. CDR3 nucleotide sequence: TGTGCCAGCAGCCCCGGGGGGGGCGATCAGCCCCAGCATTTT.

This chain connects TRBV7-2 to TRBJ1-6, with TRBD1 as a possible D gene (5 bases). The germline V gene encodes CDR1 SGHTA and CDR2 FQGNSA. The CDR3 has 12 amino acids. V lost 4 bases, J lost 7 bases, and 5 bases lay in between. Here the CDR3 reads CASSYRNSPLHF. The CDR3 DNA sequence: TGTGCCAGCAGCTACAGGAATTCACCCCTCCACTTT.

The chain carries TRBV20-1 and TRBJ2-1; TRBD1 matches at 12 bases. This CDR3 comprises 12 residues. J gave up 8 bases and V 6 bases, and 2 bases lay outside the gene matches. From germline, CDR1 is DFQATT and CDR2 SNEGSKA (reference sequence). The CDR3 spells CSAGTGGYEQFF. The CDR3 region has the DNA TGCAGTGCCGGGACAGGGGGCTATGAGCAGTTCTTC.

This chain uses TRBV7-8 with TRBJ1-4; D may be TRBD1 (5 bases). V lost 4 bases, J lost 7 bases, and 13 bases lay in between. Germline lookup yields CDR1 SGHVS and CDR2 FQNEAQ. CDR3 length: 14 residues. The CDR3 here is CASSSPGLFEKLFF. CDR3 DNA sequence: TGTGCCAGCAGCTCCCCGGGACTCTTTGAAAAACTGTTTTTT.

This clonotype was counted ten times or more. Written as DNA, the CDR3 is TGTGCCAGCTCCGAGGACAATAGCCGTTATACGCAGTATTTT. Encoded protein: CASSEDNSRYTQYF. The chain uses TRBV12-3 or TRBV12-4 and TRBJ2-3; tentative D call: TRBD1 (5 bases). V lost 8 bases and J lost 7, with 19 bases in between. This CDR3 has 14 amino acids.